The source of this T cell receptor beta chain is a study of blood T cells in healthy people across ages. Whole-study findings and limits: Reliance upon unsorted PBMCs precluded definitive naive versus antigen-experienced comparison.

With a J-beta primer mix and a sample-barcoded 5' primer, a second PCR ran roughly 6 to 12 cycles. One entry per CDR3 protein, called by TCRdb with MiXCR from the 5' RACE reads. The sample holds under 2 million distinct CDR3 sequences, 30% to 35% seen once. With 6 bases clipped from V and 0 bases from J, the junction kept 19 bases outside the gene matches. This CDR3 has 21 amino acids. The germline CDR1 and CDR2 sequences are KGHSH and LQKENI. Comment on this clonotype: Its antigen is unidentified.

Sequenced material: blood. The origin of this receptor is a young woman in good health. The chain carries TRBV18 and TRBJ2-3, with 12 nucleotides matching TRBD2. CDR3 amino acids: CASSTTAGLAGPRESTDTQYF. The CDR3 nucleotides are TGTGCCAGCTCTACCACAGCCGGACTAGCGGGGCCGAGGGAGAGCACAGATACGCAGTATTTT. Drawing the rest from reference TRBV18 and TRBJ2-3, the complete variable domain is NAGVMQNPRHLVRRRGQEARLRCSPMKGHSHVYWYRQLPEEGLKFMVYLQKENIIDESGMPKERFSAEFPKEGPSILRIQQVVRGDSAAYFCASSTTAGLAGPRESTDTQYFGPGTRLTVL.